This entry is about one T cell receptor beta chain. The sample comes from a study of OX40 agonist ivuxolimab in advanced cancers. Study-wide background: Dosing consisted of intravenous ivuxolimab at 0.01 to 10 mg/kg every 2 weeks. Partial responses, seen in three patients, involved one hepatocellular carcinoma and two cutaneous melanomas.

Using immunoSEQ multiplex PCR, the repertoire was profiled, and TCRdb retains in-frame clones only, with some absent. The sample lists under 90,000 clones; 80% to 85% were seen once. The CDR3 has 18 residues. The V and J ends lost 8 bases and 2 bases, in that order; junction bases with no gene match: 17. Germline V gene lookup returns CDR1 MDHEN and CDR2 SYDVKM. This clonotype was sampled from an adult with an advanced solid tumor such as melanoma, head and neck, liver or kidney cancer. The chain has TRBV28 and TRBJ2-3; TRBD2 matches at 9 bases. Sequenced material: CD4+ or CD8+ T cells sorted from blood, taken in a trial of the OX40 agonist ivuxolimab. Written as DNA, the CDR3 is TGTGCCAGCCGCATCTCGACTATGCGGGAGGGAACCACAGATACGCAGTATTTT. It is translated as CASRISTMREGTTDTQYF.